The clone carrying this T cell receptor beta chain has only a few counts. The sample is drawn from a study of shared clonotypes between healthy human individuals. The CDR3 spans 15 residues. V was shortened by 1 base and J by 5 bases, with 14 bases between the two germline ends. Germline CDR1 reads SGHTA; CDR2 reads FQGTGA. In replicate PCRs of sorted subsets, roughly 200 ng DNA, tens of thousands of T cell genomes, was used. The data were produced by immunoSEQ multiplex PCR, yet TCRdb's version contains in-frame clones alone and is incomplete. The data contain approximately 340,000 clones, over 65% of them singletons.

The sample comprised memory CD4+ T cells sorted from blood. Subset reported: CD45RA-negative fraction. This sequence originates from a man younger than 40 in good health. The J gene is TRBJ2-5, the V gene TRBV7-3; the D gene is possibly TRBD2 (7 bases). Here the CDR3 DNA reads TGTGCCAGCAGCTTAAGTTCGGGGGGCCCGGAGACCCAGTACTTC. Translation gives CASSLSSGGPETQYF.